Listed here is a single TCR beta chain. Its specific antigen is unknown. No much larger clonotype is one base removed from it; base qualities were not supplied. This record belongs to a study of blood T cell repertoires in COVID-19 (dated by TCRdb to 2020 to 2021). With regard to the full study: Samples from collaborators originated in the United States, Italy and Spain and spanned both the acute and convalescent phases of COVID-19. The prospective study material was composed of cDNA or gDNA derived from T cells, B-cell-depleted T cells, or PBMCs. The dataset comprised deeply sampled blood TCRbeta repertoires from subjects exposed to, actively infected with, or recovered from COVID-19. A freely available public database, intended as a resource for researchers studying the immune response to SARS-CoV-2, is where the repertoires were released. The samples were drawn from two sources: the first 160 participants of the ongoing ImmuneRACE study, and 1,000 to 1,500 subjects contributed by 6 global collaborators. A de-identified subject ID, COVID-19 status, age in years and sex were almost always included in the sample metadata. Where available, HLA class I and class II types were obtained from metadata supplied by the sample provider rather than from assay-based typing. Overall study results and their limits: How much clinical and demographic metadata was included differed by source and by participant, and the metadata was provided uncurated.

The V and J ends are trimmed by 0 bases and 0 bases, leaving 10 bases between them. From its cysteine to its phenylalanine, the CDR3 spans 16 amino acids. Only the CDR3 DNA stays, 48 bases, in frame from base 1. From the germline V gene, CDR1 is SGDLS and CDR2 is YYNGEE. The immunoSEQ Assay, a bias-controlled multiplex PCR, was used to amplify TCRbeta CDR3 regions from genomic DNA. In the paper's pipeline: Within the assay, amplification of reference gene primers was used to estimate how many nucleated cells each sample contained. Sequence reads were collapsed and filtered to measure the absolute abundance of every unique TCRbeta CDR3 rearrangement. Productive Simpson clonality was computed per sample as the square root of Simpson's diversity index over productive rearrangements. What TCRdb holds here is the immuneACCESS table cut down to in-frame rearrangements. Part of the clones is not present; checked against another copy, under half of the missing clones reflect an unresolved V gene, and the others are unexplained. V and J calls and clone size follow that table, whereas D and trimming were derived from the DNA. The sample yields roughly 200,000 clones; over 75% were counted once. Roughly a sixth of the sample is taken by the ten largest.

At one collaborating source in Seattle, patients were enrolled during active infection and were followed longitudinally through the course of disease. Whole blood was collected in K2EDTA tubes by collaborating institutions according to the institutions' own protocols. Collaborator samples were shipped for TCRbeta analysis as frozen whole blood, isolated PBMCs, or DNA extracted from either sample type. Sequencing used peripheral blood. The TCR originated in a man aged 45-65 years with COVID-19, enrolled during active disease. Rearrangement joined TRBV9 to TRBJ1-3; no D gene call is confident. The DNA sequence reads TGTGCCAGCAGCGTAGGTCCAGACTACTCTGGAAACACCATATATTTT. This gives the protein CASSVGPDYSGNTIYF.